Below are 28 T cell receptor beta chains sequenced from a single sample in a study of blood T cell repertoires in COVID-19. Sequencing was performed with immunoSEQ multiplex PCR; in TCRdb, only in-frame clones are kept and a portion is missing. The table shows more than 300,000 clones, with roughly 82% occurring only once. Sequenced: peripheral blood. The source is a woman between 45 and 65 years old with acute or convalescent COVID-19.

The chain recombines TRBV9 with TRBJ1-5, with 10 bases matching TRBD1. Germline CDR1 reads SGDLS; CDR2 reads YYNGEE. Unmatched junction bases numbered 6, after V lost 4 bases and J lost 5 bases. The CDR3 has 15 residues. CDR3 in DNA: TGTGCCAGCAGCCCGGACAGGGGGGAGGATCAGCCCCAGCATTTT. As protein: CASSPDRGEDQPQHF.

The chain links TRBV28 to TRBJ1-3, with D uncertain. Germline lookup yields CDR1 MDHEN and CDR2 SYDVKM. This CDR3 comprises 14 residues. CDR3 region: CAASGSSSGNTIYF. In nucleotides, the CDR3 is TGTGCAGCATCCGGGAGTTCCTCTGGAAACACCATATATTTT. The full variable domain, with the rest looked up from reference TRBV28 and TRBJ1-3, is DVKVTQSSRYLVKRTGEKVFLECVQDMDHENMFWYRQDPGLGLRLIYFSYDVKMKEKGDIPEGYSVSREKKERFSLILESASTNQTSMYLCAASGSSSGNTIYFGEGSWLTVV.

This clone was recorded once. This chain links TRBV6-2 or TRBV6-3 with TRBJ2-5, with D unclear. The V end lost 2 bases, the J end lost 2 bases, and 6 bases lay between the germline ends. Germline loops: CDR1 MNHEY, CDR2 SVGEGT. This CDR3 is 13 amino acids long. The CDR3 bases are TGTGCCAGCAGTTACGGCACACAAGAGACCCAGTACTTC. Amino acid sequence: CASSYGTQETQYF.

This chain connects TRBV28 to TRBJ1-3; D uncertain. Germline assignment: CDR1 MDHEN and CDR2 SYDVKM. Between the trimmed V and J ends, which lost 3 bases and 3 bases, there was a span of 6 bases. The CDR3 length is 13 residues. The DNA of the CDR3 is TGTGCCAGCAGTTTTCAGATTGGAAACACCATATATTTT. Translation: CASSFQIGNTIYF.

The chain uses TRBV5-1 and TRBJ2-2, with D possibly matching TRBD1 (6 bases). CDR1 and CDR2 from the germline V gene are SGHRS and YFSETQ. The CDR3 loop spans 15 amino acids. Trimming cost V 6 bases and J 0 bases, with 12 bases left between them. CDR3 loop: CASTVTGTNTGELFF. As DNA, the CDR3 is TGCGCCAGCACAGTTACAGGGACGAACACCGGGGAGCTGTTTTTT.

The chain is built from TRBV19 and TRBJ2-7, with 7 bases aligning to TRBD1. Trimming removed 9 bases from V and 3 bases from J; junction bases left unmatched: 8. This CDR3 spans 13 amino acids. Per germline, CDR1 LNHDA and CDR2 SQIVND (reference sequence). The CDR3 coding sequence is TGTGCCAGAGGTACGGGACAGAGCTACGAGCAGTACTTC. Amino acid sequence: CARGTGQSYEQYF.

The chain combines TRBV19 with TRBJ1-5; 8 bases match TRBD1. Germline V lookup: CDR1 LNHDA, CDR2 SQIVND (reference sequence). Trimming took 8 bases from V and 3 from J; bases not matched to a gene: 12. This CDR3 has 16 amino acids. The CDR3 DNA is TGTGCCAGTTCCGACAGACAGGGGATGTTCAATCAGCCCCAGCATTTT. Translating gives CASSDRQGMFNQPQHF.

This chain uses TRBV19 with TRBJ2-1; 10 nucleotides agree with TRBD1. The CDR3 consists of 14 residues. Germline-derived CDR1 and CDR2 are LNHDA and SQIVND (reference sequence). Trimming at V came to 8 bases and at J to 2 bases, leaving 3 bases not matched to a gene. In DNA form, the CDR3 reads TGTGCCAGTTCCGGACAGGGGGCCTACAATGAGCAGTTCTTC. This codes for CASSGQGAYNEQFF.

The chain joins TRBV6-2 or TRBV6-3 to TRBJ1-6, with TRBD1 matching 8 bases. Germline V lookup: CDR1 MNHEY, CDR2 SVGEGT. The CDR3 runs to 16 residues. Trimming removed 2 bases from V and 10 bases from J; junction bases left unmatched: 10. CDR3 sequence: CASSYRRQGRKSPLHF. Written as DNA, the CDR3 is TGTGCCAGCAGTTACCGGAGACAGGGGAGGAAATCACCCCTCCACTTT.

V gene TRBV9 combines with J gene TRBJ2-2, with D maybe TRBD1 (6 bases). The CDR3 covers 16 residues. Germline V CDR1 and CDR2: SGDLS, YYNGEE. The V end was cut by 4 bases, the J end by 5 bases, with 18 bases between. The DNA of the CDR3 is TGTGCCAGCAGCCCTATCACGGGGACATTGACCGGGGAGCTGTTTTTT. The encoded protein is CASSPITGTLTGELFF.

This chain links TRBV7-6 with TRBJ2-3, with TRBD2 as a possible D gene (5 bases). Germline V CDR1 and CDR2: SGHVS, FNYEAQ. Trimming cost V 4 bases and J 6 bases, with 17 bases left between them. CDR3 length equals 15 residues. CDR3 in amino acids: CASSSIGVAGDTQYF. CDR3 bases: TGTGCCAGCAGCTCGATCGGGGTGGCCGGGGATACGCAGTATTTT.

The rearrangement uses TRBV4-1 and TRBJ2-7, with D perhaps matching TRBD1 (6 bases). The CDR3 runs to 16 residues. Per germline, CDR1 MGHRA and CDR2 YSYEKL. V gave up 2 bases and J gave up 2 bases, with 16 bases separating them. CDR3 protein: CASSQPDSRKPYEQYF. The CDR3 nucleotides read TGCGCCAGCAGCCAACCGGACAGCCGTAAGCCCTACGAGCAGTACTTC.

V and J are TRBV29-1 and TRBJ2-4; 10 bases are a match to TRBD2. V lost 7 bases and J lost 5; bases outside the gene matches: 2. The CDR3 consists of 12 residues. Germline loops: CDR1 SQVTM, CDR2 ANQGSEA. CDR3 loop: CSAGLAENIQYF. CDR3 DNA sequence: TGCAGCGCCGGACTAGCGGAAAACATTCAGTACTTC.

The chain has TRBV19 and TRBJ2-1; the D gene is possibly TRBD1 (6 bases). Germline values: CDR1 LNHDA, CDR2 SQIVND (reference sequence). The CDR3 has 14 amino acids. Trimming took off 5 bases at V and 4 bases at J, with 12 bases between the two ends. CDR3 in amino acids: CASSPLTGYNEQFF. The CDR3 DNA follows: TGTGCCAGTAGTCCCCTGACAGGATACAATGAGCAGTTCTTC.

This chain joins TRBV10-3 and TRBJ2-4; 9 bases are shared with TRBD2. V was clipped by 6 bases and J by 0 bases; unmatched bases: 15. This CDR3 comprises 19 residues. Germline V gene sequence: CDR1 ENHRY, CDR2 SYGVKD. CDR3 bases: TGTGCCATCAGCCCCCGACTAGCGGACACCTACCTAGCCAAAAACATTCAGTACTTC. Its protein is CAISPRLADTYLAKNIQYF.

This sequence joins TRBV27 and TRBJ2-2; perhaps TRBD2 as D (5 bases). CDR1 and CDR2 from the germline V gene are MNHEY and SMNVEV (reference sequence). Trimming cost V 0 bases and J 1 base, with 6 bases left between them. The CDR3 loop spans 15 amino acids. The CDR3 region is CASSLSRGNTGELFF. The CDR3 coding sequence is TGTGCCAGCAGTTTATCTCGGGGGAACACCGGGGAGCTGTTTTTT.

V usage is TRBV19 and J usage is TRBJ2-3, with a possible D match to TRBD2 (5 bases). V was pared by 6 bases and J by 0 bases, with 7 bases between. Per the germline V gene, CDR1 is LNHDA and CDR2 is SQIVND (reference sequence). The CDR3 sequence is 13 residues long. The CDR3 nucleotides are TGTGCCAGTAGGAGGACTAGCACAGATACGCAGTATTTT. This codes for CASRRTSTDTQYF.

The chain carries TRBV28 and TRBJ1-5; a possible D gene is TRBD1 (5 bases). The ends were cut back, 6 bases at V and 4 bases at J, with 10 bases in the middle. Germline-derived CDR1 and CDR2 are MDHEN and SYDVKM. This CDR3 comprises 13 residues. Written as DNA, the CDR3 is TGTGCCAGCAGGGGGCAGGTTAATCAGCCCCAGCATTTT. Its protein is CASRGQVNQPQHF.

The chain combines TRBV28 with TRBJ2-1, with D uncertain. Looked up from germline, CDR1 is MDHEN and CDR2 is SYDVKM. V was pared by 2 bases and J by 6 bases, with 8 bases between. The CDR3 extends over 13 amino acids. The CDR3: CASSLPEANEQFF. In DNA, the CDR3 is TGTGCCAGCAGTTTACCCGAGGCCAATGAGCAGTTCTTC.

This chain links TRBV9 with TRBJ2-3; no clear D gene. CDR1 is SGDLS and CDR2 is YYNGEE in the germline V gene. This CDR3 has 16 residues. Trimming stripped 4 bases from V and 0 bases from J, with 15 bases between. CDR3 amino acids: CASSSHRVSSTDTQYF. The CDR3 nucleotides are TGTGCCAGCAGCTCTCACCGGGTTTCTAGCACAGATACGCAGTATTTT. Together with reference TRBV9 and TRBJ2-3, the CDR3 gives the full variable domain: DSGVTQTPKHLITATGQRVTLRCSPRSGDLSVYWYQQSLDQGLQFLIQYYNGEERAKGNILERFSAQQFPDLHSELNLSSLELGDSALYFCASSSHRVSSTDTQYFGPGTRLTVL.

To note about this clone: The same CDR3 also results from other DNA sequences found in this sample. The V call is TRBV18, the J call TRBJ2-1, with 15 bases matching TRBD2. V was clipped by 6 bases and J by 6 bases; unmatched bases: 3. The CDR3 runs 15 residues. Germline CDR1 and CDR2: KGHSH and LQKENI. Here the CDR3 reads CASSPGLAGGNEQFF. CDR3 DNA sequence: TGTGCCAGCTCCCCGGGACTAGCGGGAGGCAATGAGCAGTTCTTC.

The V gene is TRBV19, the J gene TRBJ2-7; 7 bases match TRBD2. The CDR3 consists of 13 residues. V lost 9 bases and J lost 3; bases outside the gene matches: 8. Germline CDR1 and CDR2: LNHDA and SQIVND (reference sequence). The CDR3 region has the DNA TGTGCCAGCAGCCCGGGGAGGGACTACGAGCAGTACTTC. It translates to CASSPGRDYEQYF.

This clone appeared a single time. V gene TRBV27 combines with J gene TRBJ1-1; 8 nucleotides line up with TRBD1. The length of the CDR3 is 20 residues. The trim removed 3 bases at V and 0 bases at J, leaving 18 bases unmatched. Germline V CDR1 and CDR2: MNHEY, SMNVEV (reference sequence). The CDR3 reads CASSLFRSRGLLMMNTEAFF. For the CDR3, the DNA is TGTGCCAGCAGTTTGTTCAGAAGCAGGGGGCTCCTAATGATGAACACTGAAGCTTTCTTT.

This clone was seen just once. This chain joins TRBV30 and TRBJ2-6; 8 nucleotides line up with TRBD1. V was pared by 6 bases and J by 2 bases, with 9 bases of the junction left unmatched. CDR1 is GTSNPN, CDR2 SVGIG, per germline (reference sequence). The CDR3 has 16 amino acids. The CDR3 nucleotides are TGTGCCTGTGGACAGGGTGCATCGGCTGGGGCCAACGTCCTGACTTTC. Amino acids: CACGQGASAGANVLTF.

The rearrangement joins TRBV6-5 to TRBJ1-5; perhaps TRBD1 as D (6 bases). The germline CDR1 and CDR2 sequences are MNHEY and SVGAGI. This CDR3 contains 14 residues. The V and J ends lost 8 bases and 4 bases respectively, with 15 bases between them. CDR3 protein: CASRGGWTNQPQHF. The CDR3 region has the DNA TGTGCCAGCCGAGGGGGTTGGACGAATCAGCCCCAGCATTTT.

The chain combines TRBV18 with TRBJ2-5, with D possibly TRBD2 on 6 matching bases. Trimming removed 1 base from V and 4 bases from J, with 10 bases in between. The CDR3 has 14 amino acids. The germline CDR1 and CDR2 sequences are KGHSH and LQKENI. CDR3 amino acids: CASSPQGGGETQYF. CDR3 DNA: TGTGCCAGCTCACCACAGGGAGGTGGAGAGACCCAGTACTTC.

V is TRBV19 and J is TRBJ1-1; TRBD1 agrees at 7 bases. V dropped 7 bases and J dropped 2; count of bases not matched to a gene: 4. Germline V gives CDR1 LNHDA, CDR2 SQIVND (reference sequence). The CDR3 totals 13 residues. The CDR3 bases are TGTGCCAGTAAGGAGGGGGCTAACACTGAAGCTTTCTTT. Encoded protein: CASKEGANTEAFF. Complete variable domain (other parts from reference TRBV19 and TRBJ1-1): DGGITQSPKYLFRKEGQNVTLSCEQNLNHDAMYWYRQDPGQGLRLIYYSQIVNDFQKGDIAEGYSVSREKKESFPLTVTSAQKNPTAFYLCASKEGANTEAFFGQGTRLTVV.

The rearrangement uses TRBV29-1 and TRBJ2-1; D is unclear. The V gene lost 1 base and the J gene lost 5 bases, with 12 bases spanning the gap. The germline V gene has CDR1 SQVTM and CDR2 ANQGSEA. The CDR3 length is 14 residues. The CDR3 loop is CSVEGFSTHNEQFF. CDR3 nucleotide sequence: TGCAGCGTTGAAGGGTTTTCGACTCACAATGAGCAGTTCTTC.